The source of this T cell receptor (beta chain) is a study of human T cells and chemical hapten exposure. Study-wide background: Slight volume differences across pooled libraries mainly accounted for varying per-sample TCR yields.

Sample time point: patch test 1, 2 weeks after DPC sensitization. Treatment given: therapeutic diphenylcyclopropenone sensitization with weekly scalp DPC. The table lists this clonotype with a few counts. MiXCR was run by TCRdb on the RACE reads, yielding one entry per CDR3 protein. The sample consists of 300,000 to 400,000 distinct CDR3 sequences, around 7% of them appearing once. This CDR3 region has 13 residues. V lost 4 bases and J lost 0, with 6 bases in between. CDR1 and CDR2 from the germline V gene are SGHRS and YFSETQ. The receptor was isolated from a woman aged 18-29 years with alopecia areata. Some clones in this sample may be carry-over from other donors' samples. The chain recombines TRBV5-1 with TRBJ2-3; D gene ambiguous. The sequencing here drew on whole blood, taken in connection with sensitization to the hapten diphenylcyclopropenone (DPC). CDR3 region: CASSDPSTDTQYF. CDR3 coding DNA: TGCGCCAGCAGCGACCCCAGCACAGATACGCAGTATTTT.